A single sample is the source of the 31 T cell receptor beta chains below, sequenced in a study of blood T cell repertoires in COVID-19. Data came from immunoSEQ multiplex PCR; TCRdb stores just in-frame clones and leaves some out. Of some 96,000 clones in the sample, roughly 85% are singletons; the top ten hold about an eighth. The sequenced material came from peripheral blood. These receptors all come from a human donor in a cohort sampled during active COVID-19.

The V call is TRBV7-2, the J call TRBJ2-3, with D possibly TRBD1 on 5 matching bases. The CDR3 is made up of 16 amino acids. From germline, CDR1 is SGHTA and CDR2 FQGNSA. The V gene lost 4 bases and the J gene lost 1 base, with 15 bases spanning the gap. The CDR3 sequence: CASSWGDTGGTDTQYF. DNA of the CDR3: TGTGCCAGCAGCTGGGGCGATACTGGGGGCACAGATACGCAGTATTTT. Combining the CDR3 with reference TRBV7-2 and TRBJ2-3 gives the whole variable domain GAGVSQSPSNKVTEKGKDVELRCDPISGHTALYWYRQSLGQGLEFLIYFQGNSAPDKSGLPSDRFSAERTGGSVSTLTIQRTQQEDSAVYLCASSWGDTGGTDTQYFGPGTRLTVL.

The chain joins TRBV5-6 to TRBJ2-4; TRBD2 matches 7 bases. Germline values: CDR1 SGHDT, CDR2 YYEEEE. Losses at the gene ends were 1 base for V and 7 bases for J; bases not matched to a gene: 8. The CDR3 extends over 15 amino acids. CDR3 nucleotide sequence: TGTGCCAGCAGCTTGCAAGGGGCCGGGGGGAACATTCAGTACTTC. This codes for CASSLQGAGGNIQYF.

The gene calls are TRBV5-1 and TRBJ1-6; the D is unclear. The CDR3 is made up of 14 amino acids. V lost 4 bases and J 10 bases, leaving 15 bases between the germline ends. Germline V gene lookup returns CDR1 SGHRS and CDR2 YFSETQ. CDR3 in DNA: TGCGCCAGCAGCCCAGACTCCGGTGGATCACCCCTCCACTTT. This gives the protein CASSPDSGGSPLHF.

J is TRBJ2-1 and V is TRBV18; D is possibly TRBD1 (6 bases). Deletions cut 8 bases from V and 7 bases from J, with 24 bases between. The CDR3 is made up of 16 amino acids. From germline, CDR1 is KGHSH and CDR2 LQKENI. In DNA form, the CDR3 reads TGTGCCAGCACCCTCCAGGGGCGGCGGGCCCAAAATGAGCAGTTCTTC. It codes for CASTLQGRRAQNEQFF. Full variable domain (remainder filled in from reference TRBV18 and TRBJ2-1): NAGVMQNPRHLVRRRGQEARLRCSPMKGHSHVYWYRQLPEEGLKFMVYLQKENIIDESGMPKERFSAEFPKEGPSILRIQQVVRGDSAAYFCASTLQGRRAQNEQFFGPGTRLTVL.

The chain employs TRBV15 and TRBJ2-2, with TRBD2 matching over 16 bases. J was trimmed by 4 bases and V by 3 bases; bases with no gene match: 5. The CDR3 length is 18 residues. Germline CDR1 is LNHNV and CDR2 is YYDKDF (reference sequence). CDR3 amino acids: CATSRGLAGGPGTGELFF. CDR3 bases: TGTGCCACCAGCAGGGGACTAGCGGGGGGGCCGGGCACCGGGGAGCTGTTTTTT.

V and J are TRBV5-4 and TRBJ2-3; 9 bases match TRBD1. J gave up 13 bases and V 0 bases, and 3 bases lay outside the gene matches. The CDR3 is 12 residues long. CDR1 is SGHNT and CDR2 is YYREEE in the germline V gene (reference sequence). DNA of the CDR3: TGTGCCAGCAGCTTGGACAGGGGGCGCGAGTATTTT. Amino acid sequence: CASSLDRGREYF.

The rearrangement links TRBV18 to TRBJ1-2; D is ambiguous. Germline CDR1 reads KGHSH; CDR2 reads LQKENI. V was pared by 3 bases and J by 5 bases, with 10 bases between. This CDR3 region has 13 residues. In DNA form, the CDR3 reads TGTGCCAGCTCACCTGTGGAGGATTATGGCTACACCTTC. Its translation: CASSPVEDYGYTF.

The chain recombines TRBV24-1 with TRBJ1-1; 9 positions agree with TRBD1. After removal of 7 bases from V and 4 bases from J, the junction contained 24 bases not matched to a gene. This CDR3 has 20 amino acids. Germline V lookup: CDR1 KGHDR, CDR2 SFDVKD. For the CDR3, the DNA is TGTGCCACCAGCAAACGCAGAACACAGGGGGCGAGGGGTAAGATCACTGAAGCTTTCTTT. This encodes CATSKRRTQGARGKITEAFF.

This sequence joins TRBV25-1 and TRBJ2-1, with 9 bases aligning to TRBD2. Per the germline V gene, CDR1 is MGHDK and CDR2 is SYGVNS. V lost 3 bases, J lost 4 bases, and 7 bases stayed unmatched. CDR3 length: 16 residues. The CDR3 spells CASSDLSGRGYNEQFF. CDR3 bases: TGTGCCAGCAGTGATCTTAGCGGGAGAGGGTACAATGAGCAGTTCTTC.

The genes are TRBV5-5 and TRBJ2-7, with TRBD1 as a possible D gene (5 bases). This CDR3 region has 13 residues. Looked up from germline, CDR1 is SGHKS and CDR2 is YYEKEE (reference sequence). Between the trimmed V and J ends, which lost 1 base and 4 bases, there was a span of 9 bases. The CDR3 nucleotides are TGTGCCAGCAGCTTGCAGGGCCCGTACGAGCAGTACTTC. As protein: CASSLQGPYEQYF.

This clone has just one count. V is TRBV5-1 and J is TRBJ1-4, with a weak D call TRBD1 (5 bases). Per germline, CDR1 SGHRS and CDR2 YFSETQ. The germline V and J ends were trimmed by 1 base and 4 bases, with 11 bases remaining between them. CDR3 length equals 15 residues. CDR3 amino acids: CASSLFLGLNEKLFF. CDR3 nucleotides: TGCGCCAGCAGCTTGTTTTTGGGGCTTAATGAAAAACTGTTTTTT. The full variable domain, rest sourced from reference TRBV5-1 and TRBJ1-4, is KAGVTQTPRYLIKTRGQQVTLSCSPISGHRSVSWYQQTPGQGLQFLFEYFSETQRNKGNFPGRFSGRQFSNSRSEMNVSTLELGDSALYLCASSLFLGLNEKLFFGSGTQLSVL.

This clone was observed a single time. The chain joins TRBV11-2 to TRBJ1-2; D may be TRBD1 (6 bases). Germline loops: CDR1 SGHAT, CDR2 FQNNGV. Trimming pared 5 bases from V and 2 bases from J, leaving 15 bases between. The length of the CDR3 is 15 residues. CDR3 loop: CASSPIQGLNYGYTF. CDR3 coding DNA: TGTGCCAGCAGCCCAATACAGGGATTAAACTATGGCTACACCTTC.

The chain joins TRBV28 to TRBJ1-2; D is undetermined. Per germline, CDR1 MDHEN and CDR2 SYDVKM. The CDR3 is made up of 15 amino acids. The V end was cut by 2 bases, the J end by 3 bases, with 13 bases between. Here the CDR3 reads CASSLHSRLYYGYTF. CDR3 DNA sequence: TGTGCCAGCAGTTTACACAGCCGTCTCTACTATGGCTACACCTTC.

The chain uses TRBV19 and TRBJ2-1, with 11 bases matching TRBD2. V lost 7 bases, J lost 9 bases, and 14 bases stayed unmatched. The CDR3 covers 16 residues. Germline loops: CDR1 LNHDA, CDR2 SQIVND (reference sequence). The CDR3 loop reads CASTDLRTSGPIEQFF. Written as DNA, the CDR3 is TGTGCCAGTACCGATCTCAGGACTAGCGGGCCGATTGAGCAGTTCTTC.

The V gene is TRBV7-9, the J gene TRBJ2-1; D perhaps matches TRBD2 (6 bases). Trimming took 1 base from V and 9 from J, leaving 13 bases between them. This CDR3 has 14 amino acids. Germline V lookup: CDR1 SEHNR, CDR2 FQNEAQ (reference sequence). The CDR3 DNA reads as TGTGCCAGCAGCTTAGGCGCGGGAAGGATTGAGCAGTTCTTC. Encoded protein: CASSLGAGRIEQFF.

This clone has more than one count but fewer than ten. This sequence joins TRBV3-1 (or the pseudogene TRBV3-2) and TRBJ1-6; TRBD1 matches at 8 bases. Germline-derived CDR1 and CDR2 are LGHDT and YNNKEL (reference sequence). The CDR3 spans 17 residues. Trimming at V came to 4 bases and at J to 5 bases, leaving 10 bases not matched to a gene. In DNA form, the CDR3 reads TGTGCCAGCAGCCTAGCCCCAGGGGGCCGGGATAATTCACCCCTCCACTTT. Residues: CASSLAPGGRDNSPLHF.

J is TRBJ2-6 and V is TRBV10-3; the match to TRBD1 covers 8 bases. The CDR3 extends over 17 amino acids. Germline V gives CDR1 ENHRY, CDR2 SYGVKD. V lost 7 bases, J lost 3 bases, and 11 bases stayed unmatched. CDR3 in DNA: TGTGCCATCAACCGACAGGGGCCCTCGGGTGGGGCCAACGTCCTGACTTTC. Translating gives CAINRQGPSGGANVLTF.

This clone occurred a few times. J is TRBJ2-2 and V is TRBV7-9; D is possibly TRBD2 (7 bases). The CDR3 loop spans 16 amino acids. The V end lost 0 bases, the J end lost 8 bases, and 16 bases lay between the germline ends. Germline V gene sequence: CDR1 SEHNR, CDR2 FQNEAQ (reference sequence). CDR3 loop: CASSLAAFGGLGELFF. The CDR3 DNA sequence: TGTGCCAGCAGCTTAGCCGCGTTCGGGGGGCTTGGGGAGCTGTTTTTT.

The V gene is TRBV30, the J gene TRBJ2-5; TRBD2 aligns across 7 bases. Germline V gene sequence: CDR1 GTSNPN, CDR2 SVGIG (reference sequence). Losses at the gene ends were 7 bases for V and 5 bases for J; bases not matched to a gene: 10. CDR3 length equals 13 residues. CDR3 sequence reads: CAYLGTTIETQYF. DNA for the CDR3: TGTGCCTACTTAGGGACTACTATTGAGACCCAGTACTTC. The complete variable domain, with remaining parts taken from reference TRBV30 and TRBJ2-5, reads SQTIHQWPATLVQPVGSPLSLECTVEGTSNPNLYWYRQAAGRGLQLLFYSVGIGQISSEVPQNLSASRPQDRQFILSSKKLLLSDSGFYLCAYLGTTIETQYFGPGTRLLVL.

The rearrangement joins TRBV11-2 to TRBJ2-3, with 9 positions matching TRBD1. After removal of 5 bases from V and 1 base from J, the junction contained 1 base not matched to a gene. This CDR3 spans 14 amino acids. CDR1 and CDR2 (germline): SGHAT, FQNNGV. The CDR3 is CASSDRGGTDTQYF. The CDR3 coding sequence is TGTGCCAGCAGCGACAGGGGGGGCACAGATACGCAGTATTTT.

V usage is TRBV5-5 and J usage is TRBJ1-2; D gene ambiguous. V gave up 2 bases and J gave up 8 bases, with 10 bases separating them. Germline V gives CDR1 SGHKS, CDR2 YYEKEE (reference sequence). CDR3 length equals 12 residues. For the CDR3, the DNA is TGTGCCAGCAGCTTCGGACTTGGAGGCTACACCTTC. This codes for CASSFGLGGYTF.

The genes are TRBV29-1 and TRBJ1-1; TRBD1 matches 8 bases. Germline V gene data show CDR1 as SQVTM and CDR2 as ANQGSEA. The junction had 6 bases not matched to a gene; V was cut back by 0 bases and J by 0 bases. The CDR3 is 16 amino acids. CDR3 in amino acids: CSVEDGRTGLNTEAFF. In DNA, the CDR3 is TGCAGCGTTGAAGACGGTAGGACAGGGCTGAACACTGAAGCTTTCTTT.

The chain links TRBV7-2 to TRBJ1-5, with D unresolved. In germline, CDR1 is SGHTA, CDR2 FQGNSA. This CDR3 has 14 amino acids. The V end lost 0 bases, the J end lost 1 base, and 4 bases lay between the germline ends. For the CDR3, the DNA is TGTGCCAGCAGCTTAGCATCGAGCAATCAGCCCCAGCATTTT. It specifies CASSLASSNQPQHF.

The V gene is TRBV28, the J gene TRBJ2-1, with 8 bases identical to TRBD1. The CDR3 consists of 14 residues. J was trimmed by 10 bases and V by 3 bases; bases with no gene match: 8. CDR1 and CDR2 from the germline V gene are MDHEN and SYDVKM. This chain's CDR3 is CASSLGAGGKEQFF. Here the CDR3 DNA reads TGTGCCAGCAGTTTGGGTGCAGGGGGCAAGGAGCAGTTCTTC.

V gene TRBV5-1 combines with J gene TRBJ1-6; possible D gene TRBD1, 5 bases. Trimming removed 4 bases from V and 9 bases from J, with 17 bases in between. The CDR3 length is 15 residues. CDR1 and CDR2 (germline): SGHRS, YFSETQ. For the CDR3, the DNA is TGCGCCAGCAGCATAAAATCGGGGGGGGGTTCACCCCTCCACTTT. Amino acid sequence: CASSIKSGGGSPLHF.

For the CDR3, the DNA is TGTGCCAGCAGCCCAGAGGGGGTAGGCGAGCAGTACTTC. Protein: CASSPEGVGEQYF. The chain uses TRBV6-2 or TRBV6-3 and TRBJ2-7; tentative D call: TRBD1 (6 bases). The CDR3 consists of 13 residues. V was shortened by 6 bases and J by 6 bases, with 15 bases between the two germline ends. CDR1 is MNHEY and CDR2 is SVGEGT in the germline V gene.

This chain connects TRBV4-2 to TRBJ1-1, with no clear D. Per the germline V gene, CDR1 is LGHNA and CDR2 is YNFKEQ. This CDR3 has 12 amino acids. With 0 bases removed from V and 6 bases from J, the gap between germline ends came to 5 bases. CDR3 bases: TGTGCCAGCAGCCAAGATGGGCCTGAAGCTTTCTTT. The encoded protein is CASSQDGPEAFF.

This chain links TRBV9 with TRBJ2-3, with TRBD1 matching over 11 bases. The V segment lost 4 bases and the J segment 3 bases; nucleotides outside the gene matches: 10. The CDR3 covers 17 residues. CDR1 and CDR2 (germline): SGDLS, YYNGEE. The CDR3 DNA follows: TGTGCCAGCAGCCCCCGGACAGGGGGCCGAGGAACAGATACGCAGTATTTT. This codes for CASSPRTGGRGTDTQYF. Variable domain in full (rest from reference TRBV9 and TRBJ2-3): DSGVTQTPKHLITATGQRVTLRCSPRSGDLSVYWYQQSLDQGLQFLIQYYNGEERAKGNILERFSAQQFPDLHSELNLSSLELGDSALYFCASSPRTGGRGTDTQYFGPGTRLTVL.

The chain is built from TRBV19 and TRBJ2-7; 8 bases align to TRBD2. Per the germline V gene, CDR1 is LNHDA and CDR2 is SQIVND (reference sequence). After removal of 1 base from V and 2 bases from J, the junction contained 7 bases not matched to a gene. The CDR3 is 16 amino acids. CDR3 nucleotides: TGTGCCAGTAGTATAGCCGGCGGGAGGACCCCCTACGAGCAGTACTTC. It yields the protein CASSIAGGRTPYEQYF.

This clone was detected a few times. The chain combines TRBV2 with TRBJ1-5, with 9 bases identical to TRBD1. The CDR3 covers 14 residues. The V gene end was trimmed by 5 bases and the J gene end by 7 bases; junction bases not matched to a gene: 6. The germline V gene encodes CDR1 SNHLY and CDR2 FYNNEI. CDR3 protein: CASSSTGGGQPQHF. In DNA form, the CDR3 reads TGTGCCAGCAGTTCTACAGGGGGCGGGCAGCCCCAGCATTTT.

This chain joins TRBV5-6 and TRBJ2-1; TRBD1 aligns across 7 bases. V lost 6 bases, J lost 2 bases, and 11 bases stayed unmatched. Per the germline V gene, CDR1 is SGHDT and CDR2 is YYEEEE. The CDR3 runs 16 residues. CDR3 sequence (DNA): TGTGCCAGCATCAAGACAGGGAATTCCACCTACAATGAGCAGTTCTTC. This encodes CASIKTGNSTYNEQFF.